These T cell receptor beta chains were read from a single sample in a study of T cell responses to AZD1222 COVID-19 vaccine. Libraries were prepared by immunoSEQ multiplex PCR; TCRdb keeps only in-frame clonotypes and omits some of them. The sample consists of 150,000 to 200,000 clones, 94% of them appearing once. The sequenced sample was peripheral blood, obtained 28 days after the second AZD1222 dose. Source of these receptors: an adult who received the AZD1222 COVID-19 vaccine. The conserved cysteine and the conserved F or W are not part of the CDR3 here.

V: TRBV18; CDR3: ASSPARGGRVNTEAF
V: TRBV6-2/TRBV6-3; CDR3: ASSYPDRFNTGELF
V: TRBV29-1; CDR3: SVEINNEQF
V: TRBV7-6; CDR3: ASSLEEAGRTGELF
V: TRBV7-9; CDR3: ASSLAGGNEQF
V: TRBV9; CDR3: ASSIASQGSTEAF
V: TRBV25-1; CDR3: ASSGAGQGNTGELF
V: TRBV6-2/TRBV6-3; CDR3: ASSYTSRNTDTQY
V: TRBV2; CDR3: ASSERRQAGNTIY
V: TRBV18; CDR3: ASSPPGRGYGYT
V: TRBV7-2; CDR3: ASSTNQGLTEAF
V: TRBV6-5; CDR3: ANSPDRPNSPLH
V: TRBV7-9; CDR3: ASSLVQNTEAF
V: TRBV29-1; CDR3: SGSGLAENNEQF
V: TRBV19; CDR3: ASDDRVRADTQY
V: TRBV7-3; CDR3: ASRAGGTGTSGSHNEQF
V: TRBV28; CDR3: ASSDGPGASYEQY
V: TRBV19; CDR3: ASSIDRGLQETQY
V: TRBV7-9; CDR3: ASSSFAGAETQY
V: TRBV18; CDR3: ASSPATGDTGELF
V: TRBV7-9; CDR3: ASSLAHGASTNEKLF
V: TRBV5-1; CDR3: ASSPEGYQPQH
V: TRBV7-2; CDR3: ASSLPRQESEAF
V: TRBV19; CDR3: ASRLDRDGGNTIY
V: TRBV6-5; CDR3: ASSRTANTEAF
V: TRBV3-1/TRBV3-2; CDR3: ASSQSVRNTIY
V: TRBV3-1/TRBV3-2; CDR3: ASSQGGVLRLFTDTQY
V: TRBV6-5; CDR3: ASKFSNQPQH
V: TRBV18; CDR3: ASSADGATDTQY
V: TRBV7-9; CDR3: ASSPPPRIGYEQY
V: TRBV30; CDR3: AWSVKGGNQPQH
V: TRBV19; CDR3: ASSIDGGSNQPQH
V: TRBV7-9; CDR3: ASSLAGQIYEQY
V: TRBV27; CDR3: ASKPGQANTEAF
V: TRBV7-8; CDR3: ASSLALRALEQY
V: TRBV7-3; CDR3: ASSPHAGGNGNEQY
V: TRBV6-5; CDR3: ASRGATSGSYEQY
V: TRBV4-1; CDR3: ASSPREWVETQY
V: TRBV28; CDR3: ASRPGRALNQPQH
V: TRBV10-1; CDR3: ASSGPITGTGSSKFFYNEQF
V: TRBV2; CDR3: ASSDGGSPLGYGYT
V: TRBV28; CDR3: ASRPTGGVGYT
V: TRBV18; CDR3: ASWLSQSSYNEQF
V: TRBV2; CDR3: ARKLQGAGGYT
V: TRBV19; CDR3: ASTAMSSGNTIY
V: TRBV30; CDR3: ACPWSTNEKLF
V: TRBV6-5; CDR3: ASSSTGSYGYT
V: TRBV13; CDR3: ASSYGRVPEKLF
V: TRBV23-1; CDR3: ASSQGGSNQPQH
V: TRBV29-1; CDR3: SAQKDSWGELF
V: TRBV29-1; CDR3: SVDTGGRLF
V: TRBV6-5; CDR3: ASSPLADGYNEQF
V: TRBV9; CDR3: ASSEQISTEAF
V: TRBV3-1/TRBV3-2; CDR3: ASSQLNLAHEQY